This T cell receptor (beta chain) was sequenced during a study of tumor-infiltrating lymphocytes in primary liver carcinoma listed by TCRdb under 2017. For the wider study: Surgical resection was performed in China between late 2015 and early 2016 on five or six patients with histopathologically diagnosed primary liver carcinoma. Technical replicate repertoires showed high reproducibility, with mean shared-clone rates about 0.86 and correlation coefficients above 0.95. The five patients had tumors staged T1-T3 N0M0, with maximum diameters ranging from about 4.2 to 11 cm. A total of some 35 specimens from 5 patients went through TCRbeta repertoire sequencing, namely 25 tumor regions, 5 adjacent noncancerous liver tissues and 5 peripheral blood samples. TCRbeta repertoire sequencing, expression microarrays and whole-exome sequencing were combined in the study across five regions of each liver tumor, with adjacent normal tissue and blood also included. The five patients, three men and two women aged 30 to 69 years, had hepatocellular carcinoma (four) or combined HCC and intrahepatic cholangiocarcinoma (one). Samples yielded roughly 3.65 to 7.5 million productive TCRbeta reads; read depth did not differ significantly between tissue types.

TCRbeta-specific cDNA was reverse-transcribed from about 520 ng total RNA using a constant-region primer and ProtoScript II reverse transcriptase. Construction of the TCRbeta libraries relied on three nested rounds of multiplex PCR, following a slightly modified ARM-PCR procedure. Each of the first two PCR rounds ran for about 10 cycles using multiplex TRBV1-TRBV30 forward primers together with a Cbeta reverse primer. Sample barcodes and Illumina adapters were added in a final 25-cycle PCR with Deep VentR polymerase. Amplicons of 200-500 bp were gel-purified with a QIAquick gel extraction kit before sequencing. The TCRbeta amplicons were sequenced with 250-bp paired-end reads on an Illumina HiSeq 2500. Regarding the original processing steps: Quality trimming of reads was performed with Trimmomatic v0.33, and paired reads were merged with FLASH v1.2.11 so that full CDR3 sequences could be recovered. V, D and J germline segments were assigned to the rearranged TCRbeta sequences using MiGEC v1.2.1b. VDJtools v1.0.0 computed clonotype statistics and Shannon-Wiener diversity indices. To cut down on sampling bias, every analysis after diversity analysis relied on just the 250 most abundant clonotypes from each sample. TCRdb reprocessing: public reads trimmed at Q25 with fastp, clones called with MiXCR, in-frame beta chains kept. Each record represents a unique CDR3 protein, reported with the most common genes and DNA among its rows. Clone size and V and J calls follow TCRdb, not the original study. This sample has 300,000 to 350,000 distinct CDR3 sequences in its table, and 65% of those were observed once. The top ten clones comprise 6.5% of the sample.

The CDR3 runs 16 amino acids, cysteine and phenylalanine included. Left in the record is the CDR3 DNA by itself, 48 bases read in frame from the first base. The germline V gene encodes CDR1 SGHAT and CDR2 FQNNGV. Blood RNA was extracted from unsorted whole blood with TRIzol reagent; germline DNA came from the DNeasy Blood & Tissue kit. At the time of sampling, the patients had chronic HBV infection and had not received any treatment. Before surgery, roughly 4 milliliters of peripheral blood were drawn into K2EDTA tubes. Turning to this clonotype: Its antigen specificity is not known. Germline and junction disagree at one end, which may indicate a read error.

What the study reported, not specific to this receptor: Only the TCR beta chain was sequenced, which likely underestimates true repertoire diversity because unpaired alpha chains were not captured. Repertoire overlap was found to be higher between tumor regions (mean approximately 35%) than between tumor-adjacent (approximately 17%) or tumor-blood (around 15%) pairs, consistent with antigen-driven expansion. Comparison of CD4+ and CD8+ T cell repertoires was precluded by the use of bulk unsorted samples. With just four to six patients in the study, the authors point out that the findings should be validated in a larger study. The top 250 clones accounted for a significantly greater share of the repertoire in tumors than in blood (p = 0.039).

The rearranged segments are TRBV11-2 and TRBJ2-1, and 10 junctional nucleotides match TRBD2. This clonotype was sampled from a man in his forties with primary liver carcinoma and hepatitis B virus infection. Sequences were obtained from peripheral blood. The DNA sequence follows: TGTGCCATCAGCGTGACCGGGACTAGCGTCGACAATGAGCAGTTCTTC. This sequence encodes CAISVTGTSVDNEQFF.